This T cell receptor beta chain was found in a study of cytomegalovirus exposure and HLA in healthy donors. The CDR3 extends over 13 amino acids. Trimming cost V 4 bases and J 6 bases, with 16 bases left between them. CDR1 GTSNPN and CDR2 SVGIG come from the germline V gene (reference sequence). With 60 Vbeta and 13 Jbeta primers, the PCR was carried out. Clones were read by immunoSEQ multiplex PCR, and TCRdb kept only the in-frame ones, dropping some. The repertoire includes about 160,000 clones, 60% to 85% of them detected once, and roughly 2% sits in the top ten. This clonotype originated in a man aged 45-65 years in good health and CMV-seropositive. The chain has TRBV30 and TRBJ2-7; possible D gene TRBD2, 6 bases. Sequenced input: PBMCs. The CDR3 DNA follows: TGTGCCTGGACCTCTACGAGGGGAGGCGAGCAGTACTTC. Protein: CAWTSTRGGEQYF.